The 2 T cell receptor beta chains listed next were all sequenced from one sample in a study of cytomegalovirus exposure and HLA in healthy donors. The PCR contained 60 Vbeta and 13 Jbeta primers. Here immunoSEQ multiplex PCR was the method, and the copy in TCRdb shows in-frame clones only, minus some. The table lists around 110,000 clones, 71% of them singletons. What was sequenced was PBMCs. These receptors were taken from a female donor in good health and CMV-seronegative.

This rearrangement joins TRBV11-2 to TRBJ2-3; 7 bases match TRBD2. Trimming at V came to 6 bases and at J to 3 bases, leaving 6 bases not matched to a gene. The CDR3 is 14 amino acids. Germline loops: CDR1 SGHAT, CDR2 FQNNGV. Here the CDR3 reads CASRVGGSTDTQYF. CDR3 nucleotide sequence: TGTGCCAGCAGAGTGGGCGGGAGTACAGATACGCAGTATTTT.

The chain is built from TRBV2 and TRBJ2-1; the D gene is possibly TRBD2 (5 bases). This CDR3 has 14 residues. Germline values: CDR1 SNHLY, CDR2 FYNNEI. Trimming took off 0 bases at V and 9 bases at J, with 12 bases between the two ends. DNA of the CDR3: TGTGCCAGCAGTGAAGCAGCGGAGATACTTGAGCAGTTCTTC. It translates to CASSEAAEILEQFF.